These 28 T cell receptor beta chains originate from one sample sequenced in a study of a mutant IDH1 vaccine in newly diagnosed glioma. The sample's time point: week 23, last vaccination. Mutant IDH1 20-mer peptide, at 300 ug, made up each vaccine dose, with topical imiquimod. The assay was immunoSEQ multiplex PCR, and TCRdb's table has in-frame clones only and misses some. The data contain 40,000 to 50,000 clones, around 79% of them singletons. Their antigen targets remain unknown. Sequenced here: PBMCs, sampled from a glioma patient whose treatment included an IDH1 peptide vaccine. The receptor source for this set is a woman in her thirties or forties with glioma. Some clones in this sample may be carry-over from other donors' samples.

The chain combines TRBV7-9 with TRBJ2-7, with D possibly being TRBD2 (5 bases). The CDR3 sequence is 12 residues long. Between the trimmed V and J ends, which lost 11 bases and 6 bases, there was a span of 17 bases. Germline CDR1 and CDR2: SEHNR and FQNEAQ (reference sequence). The CDR3 reads CAEGDGSGEQYF. The CDR3 DNA is TGTGCCGAGGGTGACGGGTCCGGCGAGCAGTACTTC.

This chain links TRBV9 with TRBJ2-7, with 7 bases fitting TRBD2. Germline values: CDR1 SGDLS, CDR2 YYNGEE. The V and J ends lost 0 bases and 4 bases, in that order; junction bases with no gene match: 7. The CDR3 covers 15 residues. The CDR3 DNA is TGTGCCAGCAGCGTAGGAGCTAGCGGCAGTTACGAGCAGTACTTC. Its translation is CASSVGASGSYEQYF.

Relative to its sample, this clone is hyperexpanded. The chain is built from TRBV7-8 and TRBJ2-2; 8 positions match TRBD1. V lost 1 base and J lost 5; bases outside the gene matches: 3. Germline lookup yields CDR1 SGHVS and CDR2 FQNEAQ. The CDR3 spans 15 residues. CDR3 in amino acids: CASSLGTGLTGELFF. The CDR3 DNA reads TGTGCCAGCAGCTTAGGGACAGGGCTAACCGGGGAGCTGTTTTTT.

The chain has TRBV6-5 and TRBJ1-2; D gene uncertain. CDR3 length: 13 residues. CDR1 and CDR2 from the germline V gene are MNHEY and SVGAGI. Trimming removed 5 bases at V and 0 bases at J, with 7 bases between. The CDR3 spells CASSISPNYGYTF. The CDR3 DNA sequence: TGTGCCAGCAGTATTTCACCTAACTATGGCTACACCTTC.

This clone was found a few times. The V call is TRBV5-1, the J call TRBJ2-3, with 8 bases fitting TRBD2. Per the germline V gene, CDR1 is SGHRS and CDR2 is YFSETQ. The V segment lost 0 bases and the J segment 3 bases; nucleotides outside the gene matches: 3. The CDR3 loop spans 15 amino acids. In DNA form, the CDR3 reads TGCGCCAGCAGCTTGGAGGCGGGAGGTACAGATACGCAGTATTTT. Encoded protein: CASSLEAGGTDTQYF.

The chain carries TRBV7-2 and TRBJ2-1, with TRBD1 identical over 8 bases. After removal of 5 bases from V and 7 bases from J, the junction contained 7 bases not matched to a gene. Germline values: CDR1 SGHTA, CDR2 FQGNSA. The CDR3 covers 14 residues. The CDR3 is CASSPRTGRNEQFF. CDR3 DNA sequence: TGTGCCAGCAGCCCCCGGACAGGGAGGAATGAGCAGTTCTTC. Full variable domain (outside the CDR3, taken from reference TRBV7-2 and TRBJ2-1): GAGVSQSPSNKVTEKGKDVELRCDPISGHTALYWYRQSLGQGLEFLIYFQGNSAPDKSGLPSDRFSAERTGGSVSTLTIQRTQQEDSAVYLCASSPRTGRNEQFFGPGTRLTVL.

V is TRBV9 and J is TRBJ2-3; D uncertain. Germline V CDR1 and CDR2: SGDLS, YYNGEE. Deletions cut 0 bases from V and 4 bases from J, with 9 bases between. This CDR3 is built from 14 residues. The chain's CDR3 is CASSVGLGPDTQYF. Written as DNA, the CDR3 is TGTGCCAGCAGCGTAGGACTGGGTCCAGATACGCAGTATTTT.

The V call is TRBV4-2, the J call TRBJ2-3; no definite D call. The CDR3 sequence is 14 residues long. The V gene's germline CDR1 is LGHNA and CDR2 YNFKEQ. Trimming took off 4 bases at V and 1 base at J, with 9 bases between the two ends. The CDR3 spells CASSRRSGTDTQYF. CDR3 coding DNA: TGTGCCAGCAGCCGTCGGAGCGGCACAGATACGCAGTATTTT.

This rearrangement joins TRBV19 to TRBJ1-5, with 8 bases fitting TRBD1. V dropped 3 bases and J dropped 0; count of bases not matched to a gene: 4. Germline V gene lookup returns CDR1 LNHDA and CDR2 SQIVND (reference sequence). The CDR3 spans 16 residues. CDR3 in amino acids: CASSMDRAYSNQPQHF. The CDR3 coding sequence is TGTGCCAGTAGTATGGACAGGGCTTATAGCAATCAGCCCCAGCATTTT.

V and J are TRBV5-6 and TRBJ1-3, with D unresolved. The V gene's germline CDR1 is SGHDT and CDR2 YYEEEE. The length of the CDR3 is 14 residues. The V end was cut by 2 bases, the J end by 0 bases, with 6 bases between. In DNA form, the CDR3 reads TGTGCCAGCAGCTTCGTGAGCTCTGGAAACACCATATATTTT. Encoded protein: CASSFVSSGNTIYF.

The genes are TRBV4-3 and TRBJ1-2; possibly TRBD1 for D (6 bases). V was shortened by 1 base and J by 6 bases, with 9 bases between the two germline ends. Germline values: CDR1 LGHNA, CDR2 YSLEER. CDR3 size: 13 residues. The CDR3 DNA is TGCGCCAGCAGCCAAGTGGGGGCGGATGGCTACACCTTC. Its protein product is CASSQVGADGYTF.

The chain uses TRBV5-1 and TRBJ1-2; 8 bases are shared with TRBD1. J gave up 6 bases and V 6 bases, and 16 bases lay outside the gene matches. Germline CDR1 reads SGHRS; CDR2 reads YFSETQ. The CDR3 runs to 16 residues. CDR3 protein: CASTENTGGNVHGYTF. CDR3 bases: TGCGCCAGCACCGAGAATACAGGGGGTAACGTCCATGGCTACACCTTC.

This chain links TRBV14 with TRBJ1-1; D not certain. The CDR3 has 13 residues. Trimming pared 0 bases from V and 3 bases from J, leaving 5 bases between. Germline V gene lookup returns CDR1 SGHDN and CDR2 FVKESK. CDR3 coding DNA: TGTGCCAGCAGCCAAGAGGACTACACTGAAGCTTTCTTT. Amino acids: CASSQEDYTEAFF.

The chain is built from TRBV7-2 and TRBJ1-2; 7 bases agree with TRBD1. V dropped 5 bases and J dropped 6; count of bases not matched to a gene: 6. CDR1 and CDR2 (germline): SGHTA, FQGNSA. The CDR3 is 13 amino acids. In DNA, the CDR3 is TGTGCCAGCAGCCCAACAGGGGCAGATGGCTACACCTTC. This sequence encodes CASSPTGADGYTF.

This sequence joins TRBV5-4 and TRBJ1-3; D ambiguous. The CDR3 spans 17 residues. The germline V gene encodes CDR1 SGHNT and CDR2 YYREEE (reference sequence). Trimming stripped 2 bases from V and 0 bases from J, with 15 bases between. Here the CDR3 DNA reads TGTGCCAGCAGCTTCGCGGGCAGAATAAACTCTGGAAACACCATATATTTT. This sequence encodes CASSFAGRINSGNTIYF.

The rearrangement links TRBV7-9 to TRBJ2-7; no definite D call. V shed 1 base and J shed 6 bases, with 13 bases lying between them. This CDR3 has 14 amino acids. Germline assignment: CDR1 SEHNR and CDR2 FQNEAQ (reference sequence). Here the CDR3 reads CASSLEGFGSEQYF. DNA for the CDR3: TGTGCCAGCAGCTTAGAAGGTTTCGGGTCCGAGCAGTACTTC.

This chain's CDR3 is CASSLGLRREDGYTF. The DNA for the CDR3 is TGTGCCAGCAGCTTGGGCCTTAGGCGGGAGGATGGCTACACCTTC. The V gene is TRBV7-9, the J gene TRBJ1-2; unclear D gene. Trimming removed 3 bases at V and 6 bases at J, with 17 bases between. The germline CDR1 and CDR2 sequences are SEHNR and FQNEAQ (reference sequence). The CDR3 extends over 15 amino acids.

CDR3: CASGPGTGELFF. The CDR3 nucleotides are TGTGCCAGCGGACCCGGGACCGGGGAGCTGTTTTTT. This rearrangement joins TRBV6-5 to TRBJ2-2, with no clear D. CDR1 and CDR2 (germline): MNHEY, SVGAGI. Trimming shortened V by 8 bases and J by 5 bases, and 9 bases separated the two germline ends. The CDR3 spans 12 residues.

The chain has TRBV5-1 and TRBJ1-2; D uncertain. The CDR3 loop spans 16 amino acids. Trimming cost V 1 base and J 0 bases, with 13 bases left between them. Looked up from germline, CDR1 is SGHRS and CDR2 is YFSETQ. CDR3 amino acids: CASSLNGHGPNYGYTF. CDR3 coding DNA: TGCGCCAGCAGCTTGAATGGGCACGGGCCTAACTATGGCTACACCTTC. The full variable domain, its missing parts supplied by reference TRBV5-1 and TRBJ1-2, is KAGVTQTPRYLIKTRGQQVTLSCSPISGHRSVSWYQQTPGQGLQFLFEYFSETQRNKGNFPGRFSGRQFSNSRSEMNVSTLELGDSALYLCASSLNGHGPNYGYTFGSGTRLTVV.

This clone turned up a few times. V gene TRBV27 combines with J gene TRBJ2-7; the D is unclear. CDR1 MNHEY and CDR2 SMNVEV come from the germline V gene (reference sequence). With 5 bases removed from V and 2 bases from J, the gap between germline ends came to 16 bases. The CDR3 contains 15 residues. The CDR3 region has the DNA TGTGCCAGCAGTCTCGGTACTGGAGAAGCCTACGAGCAGTACTTC. Its protein is CASSLGTGEAYEQYF.

The rearrangement joins TRBV4-2 to TRBJ2-7, with 8 nucleotides matching TRBD2. Germline V gene lookup returns CDR1 LGHNA and CDR2 YNFKEQ. The CDR3 sequence is 17 residues long. V dropped 1 base and J dropped 5; count of bases not matched to a gene: 13. The CDR3 protein is CASSQGPGRSGSDEQYF. The DNA of the CDR3 is TGTGCCAGCAGCCAAGGTCCAGGAAGGAGCGGGAGCGACGAGCAGTACTTC.

V and J are TRBV5-4 and TRBJ2-1; 9 bases are shared with TRBD2. The V segment lost 5 bases and the J segment 7 bases; nucleotides outside the gene matches: 7. The CDR3 totals 14 residues. Germline values: CDR1 SGHNT, CDR2 YYREEE (reference sequence). DNA for the CDR3: TGTGCCAGCAGTCCCCATAGCGGGAGAAATGAGCAGTTCTTC. Its translation: CASSPHSGRNEQFF.

This chain connects TRBV20-1 to TRBJ2-7; 9 bases are shared with TRBD1. Per the germline V gene, CDR1 is DFQATT and CDR2 is SNEGSKA (reference sequence). CDR3 length: 11 residues. The CDR3 DNA sequence: TGCAGCGGGACAGGGAGGGCCGAGCAGTACTTC. Translation: CSGTGRAEQYF.

The chain has TRBV6-6 and TRBJ1-3; TRBD1 agrees at 10 bases. The CDR3 length is 16 residues. The ends lost 5 bases at V and 8 bases at J; junction bases unmatched: 12. Germline CDR1 reads MNHNY; CDR2 reads SVGAGI (reference sequence). CDR3 coding DNA: TGTGCCAGCAGTCCCCCGGGACAGGGGCCGTTAGACACCATATATTTT. It is translated as CASSPPGQGPLDTIYF.

J is TRBJ2-7 and V is TRBV5-6; D may be TRBD2 (5 bases). The V end was cut by 4 bases, the J end by 0 bases, with 14 bases between. Germline values: CDR1 SGHDT, CDR2 YYEEEE. The length of the CDR3 is 15 residues. This chain's CDR3 is CASSGPGFLSYEQYF. In nucleotides, the CDR3 is TGTGCCAGCAGCGGACCGGGATTTCTCTCCTACGAGCAGTACTTC.

The chain joins TRBV6-1 to TRBJ2-3; D is ambiguous. The CDR3 is 13 amino acids. Germline V lookup: CDR1 MNHNS, CDR2 SASEGT. V shed 6 bases and J shed 0 bases, with 7 bases lying between them. CDR3 DNA: TGTGCCAGCAGACGAGAGAGCACAGATACGCAGTATTTT. Amino acids: CASRRESTDTQYF.

V usage is TRBV5-1 and J usage is TRBJ2-3; 7 bases agree with TRBD2. With V trimmed by 4 bases and J by 3 bases, 8 bases remained unmatched. There are 15 residues in the CDR3. Germline V gives CDR1 SGHRS, CDR2 YFSETQ. DNA for the CDR3: TGCGCCAGCAGCGTGGGCGGGAGTAGGACAGATACGCAGTATTTT. Amino acid sequence: CASSVGGSRTDTQYF.

This CDR3 reads CASSLGGENEQFF. The CDR3, as DNA: TGTGCCAGCAGCTTGGGGGGGGAGAATGAGCAGTTCTTC. The rearrangement links TRBV9 to TRBJ2-1; the match to TRBD2 covers 7 bases. V gave up 4 bases and J gave up 7 bases; unmatched junction bases: 5. From germline, CDR1 is SGDLS and CDR2 YYNGEE. CDR3 size: 13 residues.